The T cell receptor (beta chain) under discussion was sequenced for a study of lymphopenia after photon versus proton radiotherapy. Regarding the study as a whole: After the lymphocyte nadir, photon-treated repertoires showed oligoclonal expansion, especially of CD8+ Temra cells. Post-nadir TCR diversity decline inversely tracked overall survival among those who died.

With respect to this clone: As yet, its antigen is unknown.

CDR3 length: 17 residues. The ends lost 0 bases at V and 5 bases at J; junction bases unmatched: 9. Germline values: CDR1 SGDLS, CDR2 YYNGEE. TCRdb's copy holds only in-frame clones and misses some; the assay was immunoSEQ multiplex PCR. The data show about 70,000 clones, more than 75% seen once. This TCR was recovered from a man older than 75 with esophageal cancer. The chain is built from TRBV9 and TRBJ2-5; 11 bases align to TRBD2. The starting material was peripheral blood, obtained from a patient treated with proton-based radiotherapy. CDR3 DNA sequence: TGTGCCAGCAGCGTAGGGAGACTAGCGGGGCTTCGGGAGACCCAGTACTTC. Translation gives CASSVGRLAGLRETQYF.